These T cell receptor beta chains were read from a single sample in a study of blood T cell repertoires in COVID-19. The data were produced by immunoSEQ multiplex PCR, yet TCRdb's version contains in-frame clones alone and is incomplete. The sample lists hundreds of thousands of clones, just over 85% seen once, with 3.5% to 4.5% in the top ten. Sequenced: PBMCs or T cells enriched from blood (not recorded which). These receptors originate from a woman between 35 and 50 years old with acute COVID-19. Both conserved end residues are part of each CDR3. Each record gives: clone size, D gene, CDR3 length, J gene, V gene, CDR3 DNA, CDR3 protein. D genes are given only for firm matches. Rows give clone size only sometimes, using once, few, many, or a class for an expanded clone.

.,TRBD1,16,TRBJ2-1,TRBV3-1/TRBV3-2,TGTGCCAGCACCACCCCCCGGGACAGGGGGCAGAATGAGCAGTTCTTC,CASTTPRDRGQNEQFF
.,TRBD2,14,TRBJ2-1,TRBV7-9,TGTGCCAGCAGCTCCTCCTATGGGGGGGATGAGCAGTTCTTC,CASSSSYGGDEQFF
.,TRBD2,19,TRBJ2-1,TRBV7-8,TGTGCCAGCAGCTTAGAATTTGGGACTAGCGGGAGTTCGTTTGGGGAGCAGTTCTTC,CASSLEFGTSGSSFGEQFF
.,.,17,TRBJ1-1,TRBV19,TGTGCCAGTAATAGGGTGTCTAGAGGAGGAATGAACACTGAAGCTTTCTTT,CASNRVSRGGMNTEAFF
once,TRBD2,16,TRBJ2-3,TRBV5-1,TGCGCCAGCTCTCTGGGACTAGCGGCTAGCACAGATACGCAGTATTTT,CASSLGLAASTDTQYF
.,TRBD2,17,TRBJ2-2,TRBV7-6,TGTGCCAGCAGCTCGGGACTAGCGGTTTCGAACACCGGGGAGCTGTTTTTT,CASSSGLAVSNTGELFF
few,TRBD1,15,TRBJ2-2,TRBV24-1,TGTGCCACCAGTGAGCTCGACAGGGACACCGGGGAGCTGTTTTTT,CATSELDRDTGELFF
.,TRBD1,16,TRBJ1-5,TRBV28,TGTGCCAGCAGTTCGCCACAGGGGGCAGGTAGGCAGCCCCAGCATTTT,CASSSPQGAGRQPQHF
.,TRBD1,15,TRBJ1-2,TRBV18,TGTGCCAGCTCACTCGGACAGGACATCAACTATGGCTACACCTTC,CASSLGQDINYGYTF
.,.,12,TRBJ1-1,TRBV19,TGTGCCAGTAGTCTGTGGGGAGCTGAAGCTTTCTTT,CASSLWGAEAFF
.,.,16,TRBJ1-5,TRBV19,TGTGCCAGTAGTATTAGGAGTTATTATAGCAATCAGCCCCAGCATTTT,CASSIRSYYSNQPQHF
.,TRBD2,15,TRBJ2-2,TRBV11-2,TGTGCCAGCAGCGTTACTAGCGGAAGCACCGGGGAGCTGTTTTTT,CASSVTSGSTGELFF
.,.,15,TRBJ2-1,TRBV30,TGTGCCTGGGGATTCGACAAGGGGATCTACAATGAGCAGTTCTTC,CAWGFDKGIYNEQFF
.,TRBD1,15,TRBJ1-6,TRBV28,TGTGCCAGCAGTATTTCCGGGACAGGAAATTCACCCCTCCACTTT,CASSISGTGNSPLHF
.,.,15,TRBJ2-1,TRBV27,TGTGCCAGCAGTCCAGGGTTGGGCTCCTACAATGAGCAGTTCTTC,CASSPGLGSYNEQFF
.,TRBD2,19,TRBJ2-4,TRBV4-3,TGCGCCAGCAGCCTCAGGAGATATAGCGGGAGTGGAGCCAAAAACATTCAGTACTTC,CASSLRRYSGSGAKNIQYF
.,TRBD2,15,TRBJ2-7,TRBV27,TGTGCCAGCAGTCCGGGACTACCCAGCTCCTACGAGCAGTACTTC,CASSPGLPSSYEQYF
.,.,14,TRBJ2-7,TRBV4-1,TGCGCCAGCAGCGAACCGAGCGGACCCTACGAGCAGTACTTC,CASSEPSGPYEQYF
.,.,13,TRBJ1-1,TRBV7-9,TGTGCCAGCAGTTACGGGGGGAGAACTGAAGCTTTCTTT,CASSYGGRTEAFF
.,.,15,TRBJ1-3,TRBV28,TGTGCCAGCAGTTACCCCCAGGGTACTGGAAACACCATATATTTT,CASSYPQGTGNTIYF
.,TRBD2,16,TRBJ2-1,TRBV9,TGTGCCAGCAGCGATCCGACTAGCGGGAGGGTAAATGAGCAGTTCTTC,CASSDPTSGRVNEQFF
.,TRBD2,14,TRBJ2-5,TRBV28,TGTGCCAGCAGTTTGCCAAGCGGGGAAGAGACCCAGTACTTC,CASSLPSGEETQYF
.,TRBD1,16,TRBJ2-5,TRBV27,TGTGCCAGCAAGAACGAACGGGACAGCTACCAAGAGACCCAGTACTTC,CASKNERDSYQETQYF
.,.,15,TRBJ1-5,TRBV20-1,TGCAGTGCTAGTAAAGGCTCCGGGGGCAATCAGCCCCAGCATTTT,CSASKGSGGNQPQHF
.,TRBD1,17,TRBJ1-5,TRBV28,TGTGCCAGCATTCTTACAGGACAGGGGTTGGGGGGGCAGCCCCAGCATTTT,CASILTGQGLGGQPQHF
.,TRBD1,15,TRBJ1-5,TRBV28,TGTGCCAGCAGACCCACAGGGGGAACCAATCAGCCCCAGCATTTT,CASRPTGGTNQPQHF
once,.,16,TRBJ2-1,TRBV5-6,TGTGCCAGCAGCTTGGTACAGAGACTAGGGTCCAATGAGCAGTTCTTC,CASSLVQRLGSNEQFF